A single sample gave rise to the 2 T cell receptor beta chains below, sequenced in a study of cytomegalovirus exposure and HLA in healthy donors (dated by TCRdb to the late 2010s). Library method: the immunoSEQ multiplex PCR assay. The multiplex PCR relied on a mix of 60 forward primers for TCR Vbeta segments and 13 reverse primers for TCR Jbeta segments. The table comes from immuneACCESS by way of TCRdb, which keeps in-frame sequences with V and J called. Part of the clones is missing from these tables; in studies checked, under half for an unresolved V gene and the rest for unknown reasons. Counted in this sample were approximately 140,000 clones; more than 75% of them appeared once. 1.8% of the sample is in the top ten clones. The sequencing sample was made of PBMCs. The origin of the receptors is a man in his forties or fifties in good health and CMV-seronegative.

This clone was picked up a small number of times. The genes are TRBV28 and TRBJ1-5; TRBD1 aligns across 8 bases. V shed 8 bases and J 7 bases; nucleotides not matched to a gene: 7. The length of the CDR3 is 13 residues. Germline CDR1 reads MDHEN; CDR2 reads SYDVKM. For the CDR3, the DNA is TGTGCCAGCGGCAGGACAGGGTGGCAGCCCCAGCATTTT. Its translation: CASGRTGWQPQHF.

V usage is TRBV6-5 and J usage is TRBJ2-5; D possibly corresponds to TRBD1 (6 bases). CDR1 and CDR2 (germline): MNHEY, SVGAGI. The V and J ends lost 5 bases and 5 bases respectively, with 12 bases between them. The CDR3 runs to 13 residues. The CDR3 region is CASSNGQWETQYF. In nucleotides, the CDR3 is TGTGCCAGCAGTAACGGACAGTGGGAGACCCAGTACTTC.